The source of this T cell receptor beta chain is a study of blood T cell repertoires in COVID-19. Some clones are missing from TCRdb's copy, which holds only in-frame ones; the method was immunoSEQ multiplex PCR. The data hold over 150,000 clones, with about 90% observed a single time. Looked up from germline, CDR1 is MNHEY and CDR2 is SVGAGI. The J segment lost 6 bases and the V segment lost 10 bases, leaving 14 bases of the junction unmatched. CDR3 length: 14 residues. Sample: peripheral blood. V and J are TRBV6-5 and TRBJ2-5, with TRBD2 matching over 7 bases. The TCR was taken from a man aged 50-59 years with acute or convalescent COVID-19. CDR3 residues: CATRDGGRSKTQYF. CDR3 sequence (DNA): TGTGCCACCAGGGACGGCGGGAGATCAAAGACCCAGTACTTC.